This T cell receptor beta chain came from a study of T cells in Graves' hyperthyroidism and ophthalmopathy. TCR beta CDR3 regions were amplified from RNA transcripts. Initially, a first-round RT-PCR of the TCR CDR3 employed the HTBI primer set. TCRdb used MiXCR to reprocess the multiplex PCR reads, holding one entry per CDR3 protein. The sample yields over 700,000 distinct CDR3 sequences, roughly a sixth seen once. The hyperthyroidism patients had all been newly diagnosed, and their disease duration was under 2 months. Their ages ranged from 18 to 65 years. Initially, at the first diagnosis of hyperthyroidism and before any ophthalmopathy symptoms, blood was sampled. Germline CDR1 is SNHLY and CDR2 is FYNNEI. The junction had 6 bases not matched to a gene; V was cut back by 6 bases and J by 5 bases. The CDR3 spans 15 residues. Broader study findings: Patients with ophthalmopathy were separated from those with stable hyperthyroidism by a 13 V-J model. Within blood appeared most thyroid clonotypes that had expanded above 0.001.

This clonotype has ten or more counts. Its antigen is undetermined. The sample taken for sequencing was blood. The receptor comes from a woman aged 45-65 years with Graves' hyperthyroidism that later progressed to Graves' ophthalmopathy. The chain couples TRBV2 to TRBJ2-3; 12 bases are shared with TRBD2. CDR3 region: CASRRTSGAVDTQYF. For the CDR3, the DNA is TGTGCCAGCAGGAGGACTAGCGGGGCGGTAGATACGCAGTATTTT.